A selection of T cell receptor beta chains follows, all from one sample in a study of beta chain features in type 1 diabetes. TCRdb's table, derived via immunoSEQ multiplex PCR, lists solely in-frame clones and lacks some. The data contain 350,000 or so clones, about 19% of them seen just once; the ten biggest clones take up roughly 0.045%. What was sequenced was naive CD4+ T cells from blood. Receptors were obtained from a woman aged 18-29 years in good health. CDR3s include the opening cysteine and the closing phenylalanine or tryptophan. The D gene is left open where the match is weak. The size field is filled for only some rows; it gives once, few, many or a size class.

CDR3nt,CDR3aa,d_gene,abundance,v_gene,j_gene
TGTGCCACTACAGGGTATTATGGCTACACCTTC,CATTGYYGYTF,.,.,TRBV28,TRBJ1-2
TGTGCCAGCAGCTTAGTCCCAGGGTTGGGAGGCTACACCTTC,CASSLVPGLGGYTF,.,few,TRBV11-2,TRBJ1-2
TGTGCCAGCAGATCAGGGGAAGAGACCCAGTACTTC,CASRSGEETQYF,.,few,TRBV6-6,TRBJ2-5
TGTGCCAGCAGCTTAGGGGGGAGGGGGAGCACTGAAGCTTTCTTT,CASSLGGRGSTEAFF,.,.,TRBV7-9,TRBJ1-1
TGTGCTAGCAGCCCCCTCGGAACAGGGGAGACCCAGTACTTC,CASSPLGTGETQYF,.,.,TRBV7-7,TRBJ2-5
TGTGCCAGCAGCTTAGACATGGCAGATGGCTACACCTTC,CASSLDMADGYTF,.,.,TRBV11-3,TRBJ1-2
TGTGCCAGCAGCCGAACCGCCGGCAAGCGGGGAGGGGAGACCCAGTACTTC,CASSRTAGKRGGETQYF,TRBD2,few,TRBV4-2,TRBJ2-5
TGTGCCAGCAGCCCCAGCGGGGGGCGGGCAGATACGCAGTATTTT,CASSPSGGRADTQYF,TRBD2,few,TRBV7-2,TRBJ2-3
TGTGCCAGCTCACCCCGGGGAAACCCCTACAATGAGCAGTTCTTC,CASSPRGNPYNEQFF,.,.,TRBV18,TRBJ2-1
TGTGCCAGCAGACTACAGGGGGCGAGCACTGAAGCTTTCTTT,CASRLQGASTEAFF,TRBD1,few,TRBV2,TRBJ1-1
TGCGCCAGCAGCCGGGGGGTCGGGTCTAACAATCAGCCCCAGCATTTT,CASSRGVGSNNQPQHF,.,.,TRBV4-1,TRBJ1-5